Included here is one T cell receptor (beta chain) sequence, with context. The clone's antigen remains unknown. Base qualities are not at hand, and no much larger clone is one base apart. The CDR3 regions of human TCRbeta chains were analyzed by immunosequencing. Per the source publication's procedure: Repertoire TCRs were matched against a reference library of SARS-CoV-2-specific TCRs generated with the MIRA antigen-specificity platform. Breadth was defined as the fraction of unique TCRs that were SARS-CoV-2-associated. Depth was defined as the fraction of total T cells that were SARS-CoV-2-associated. Using the MIRA data, each spike-specific TCR was mapped to the spike region that the TCR reacts to and placed in a CD4 or CD8 class. Log10-transformed breadth and depth values were compared by one-way ANOVA with Sidak's multiple comparisons tests. TCRdb limited this immuneACCESS table to in-frame rearrangements with V and J called. A share of clones is missing; checked studies link under half to unresolved V genes, and the rest is unexplained. The D gene and trimming were derived from the DNA, and the V and J assignments and clone size from that table. The sample has tens of thousands of clones on record, over 75% of them singletons. The ten largest clones capture roughly 10% of the sample.

The source of the sample is a study of T cell responses to AZD1222 COVID-19 vaccine (dated by TCRdb to about 2021). Study-level background: AZD1222 recipients whose second dose came at about 4 weeks and those whose second dose came at about 12 weeks were combined into one group, since spike-specific TCR depth and breadth did not differ between the two schedules. TCR sequencing was performed for roughly 250 trial participants, of whom some 200 were given two doses of AZD1222 and around 25 were given two doses of MenACWY control vaccine. Trial participants were enrolled into age subgroups of 18-55, 56-69 and 70-plus years, which contained around 150, 29 and 61 TCR-sequenced participants, respectively. The research as a whole found: Because no day 14 peak-response samples were available, repertoires were characterized only after the peak T cell response. Conclusions about previously exposed vaccinees are limited, since just six AZD1222 recipients were seropositive for SARS-CoV-2 at baseline. Participants were mostly white British, with more females than males. The authors suggested clonal diversity may have been underestimated. Epitopes outside the regions mutated in the B.1.351 and B.1.1.7 variants were reportedly recognized by nearly half of the unique spike-specific TCRs. The 56-69-year group was small, and its depth increase did not reach significance, likely because of low power. After two AZD1222 doses, spike-specific TCR breadth and depth were significantly higher than at day 0 and than in MenACWY recipients. CD4 TCRs associated with the vaccine covered the entire spike protein, and the dominant responses were in regions 160-218 and 743-854.

The time point label of this sample denotes: baseline before first vaccination. Vaccinee samples were obtained from the UK trials COV001 and COV002, which included a single-blind randomized controlled phase 2/3 trial of AZD1222 (ChAdOx1 nCoV-19) in healthy adults. Trial participant PBMC samples were collected at day 0 and day 28 after the second dose for TCRbeta chain sequencing. At the junction V is shortened by 7 bases and J by 4 bases, with 16 bases in between. CDR1 MNHEY and CDR2 SVGAGI were looked up in the germline V gene. The CDR3 runs 15 amino acids, cysteine and phenylalanine included. Here the CDR3 DNA is all that survives: 45 bases in frame from base 1.

The chain joins TRBV6-5 to TRBJ1-4, with the identity of the D gene unclear. The TCR comes from an adult in good health. The sample was peripheral blood, taken on day 0 of AZD1222 vaccination. The sequence in DNA is TGTGCCAGCACCCCTCGAATACAGAGTAATGAAAAACTGTTTTTT. Translated, it gives CASTPRIQSNEKLFF.